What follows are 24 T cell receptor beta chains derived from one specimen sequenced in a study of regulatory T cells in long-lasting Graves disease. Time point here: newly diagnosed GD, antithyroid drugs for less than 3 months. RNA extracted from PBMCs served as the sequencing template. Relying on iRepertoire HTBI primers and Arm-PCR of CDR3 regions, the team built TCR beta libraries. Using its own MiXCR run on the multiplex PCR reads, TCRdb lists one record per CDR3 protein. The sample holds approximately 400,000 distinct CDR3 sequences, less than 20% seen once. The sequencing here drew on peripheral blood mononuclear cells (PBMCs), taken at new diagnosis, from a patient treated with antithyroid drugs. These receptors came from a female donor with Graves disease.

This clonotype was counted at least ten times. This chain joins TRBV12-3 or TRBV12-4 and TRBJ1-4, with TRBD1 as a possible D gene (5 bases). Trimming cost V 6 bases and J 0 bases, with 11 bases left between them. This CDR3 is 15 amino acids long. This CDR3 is CASRQTAATNEKLFF. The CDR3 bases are TGTGCCAGCAGGCAGACAGCTGCAACTAATGAAAAACTGTTTTTT.

The CDR3 nucleotides read TGCAGTGCTAGTCAGGGGGGGCTAGGTCAGCCCCAGCATTTT. As protein: CSASQGGLGQPQHF. V and J are TRBV20-1 and TRBJ1-5, with 7 bases fitting TRBD1. CDR3 length equals 14 residues. Looked up from germline, CDR1 is DFQATT and CDR2 is SNEGSKA (reference sequence). V gave up 3 bases and J gave up 6 bases; unmatched junction bases: 8.

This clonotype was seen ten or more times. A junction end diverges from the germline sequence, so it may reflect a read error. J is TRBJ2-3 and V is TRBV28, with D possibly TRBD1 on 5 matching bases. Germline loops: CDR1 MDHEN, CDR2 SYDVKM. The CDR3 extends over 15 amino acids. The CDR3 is CVSSLTAGPADTQYF. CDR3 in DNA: TGTGTCAGCAGTTTAACGGCAGGGCCCGCAGATACGCAGTATTTT.

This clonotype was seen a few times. As DNA, the CDR3 is TGTGCCAGTAGTATGGTCTTGGGGAACTACAATGAGCAGTTCTTC. It yields the protein CASSMVLGNYNEQFF. V and J are TRBV19 and TRBJ2-1; D is undetermined. Germline V gene data show CDR1 as LNHDA and CDR2 as SQIVND (reference sequence). The V end lost 3 bases, the J end lost 3 bases, and 12 bases lay between the germline ends. The CDR3 length is 15 residues.

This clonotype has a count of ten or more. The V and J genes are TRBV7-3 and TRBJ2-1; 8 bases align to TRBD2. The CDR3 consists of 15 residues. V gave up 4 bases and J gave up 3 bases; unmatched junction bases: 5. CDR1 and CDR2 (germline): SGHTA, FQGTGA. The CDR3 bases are TGTGCCAGCAGCTCGGGACTAGGGGGCTACAATGAGCAGTTCTTC. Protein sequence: CASSSGLGGYNEQFF.

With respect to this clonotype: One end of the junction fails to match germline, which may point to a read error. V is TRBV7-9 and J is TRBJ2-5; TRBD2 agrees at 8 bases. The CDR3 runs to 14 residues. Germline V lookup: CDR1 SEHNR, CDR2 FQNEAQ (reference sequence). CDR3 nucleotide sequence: TGTGTCAGCAGCCCGTCGGGGGGGCAAGAGACCCAGTACTTC. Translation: CVSSPSGGQETQYF. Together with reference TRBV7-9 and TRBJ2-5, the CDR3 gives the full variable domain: DTGVSQNPRHKITKRGQNVTFRCDPISEHNRLYWYRQTLGQGPEFLTYFQNEAQLEKSRLLSDRFSAERPKGSFSTLEIQRTEQGDSAMYLCVSSPSGGQETQYFGPGTRLLVL.

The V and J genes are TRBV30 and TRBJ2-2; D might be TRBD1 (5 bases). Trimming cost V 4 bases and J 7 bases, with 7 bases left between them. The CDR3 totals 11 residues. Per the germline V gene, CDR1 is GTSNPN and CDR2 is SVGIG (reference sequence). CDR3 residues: CAWTRGGELFF. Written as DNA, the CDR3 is TGTGCCTGGACAAGGGGCGGGGAGCTGTTTTTT.

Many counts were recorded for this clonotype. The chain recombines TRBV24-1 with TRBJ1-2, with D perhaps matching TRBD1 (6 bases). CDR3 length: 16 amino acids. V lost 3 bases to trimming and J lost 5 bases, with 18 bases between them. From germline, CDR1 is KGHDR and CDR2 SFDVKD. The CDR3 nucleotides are TGTGCCACCAGTGATCCCAGACAGGAAGGGTCGTATGGCTACACCTTC. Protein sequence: CATSDPRQEGSYGYTF.

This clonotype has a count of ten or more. As DNA, the CDR3 is TGTGCCAGCAGTTACGGTCCCTCGGCGGAGACCCAGTACTTC. This codes for CASSYGPSAETQYF. The chain is built from TRBV6-5 and TRBJ2-5; D not certain. The CDR3 contains 14 residues. Per the germline V gene, CDR1 is MNHEY and CDR2 is SVGAGI. V was shortened by 2 bases and J by 5 bases, with 12 bases between the two germline ends.

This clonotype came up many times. CDR3 in DNA: TGCAGTGCTAGAAACCGAGGGGGCACTGAAGCTTTCTTT. This sequence encodes CSARNRGGTEAFF. The rearrangement uses TRBV20-1 and TRBJ1-1, with TRBD1 as a possible D gene (6 bases). V lost 2 bases, J lost 4 bases, and 11 bases lay in between. This CDR3 contains 13 residues. Germline-derived CDR1 and CDR2 are DFQATT and SNEGSKA (reference sequence).

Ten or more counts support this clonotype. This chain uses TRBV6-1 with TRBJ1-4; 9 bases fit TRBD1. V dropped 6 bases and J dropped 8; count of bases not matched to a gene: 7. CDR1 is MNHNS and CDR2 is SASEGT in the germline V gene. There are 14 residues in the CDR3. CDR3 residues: CASREDRGGEKLFF. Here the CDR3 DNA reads TGTGCCAGCAGAGAGGACAGGGGAGGGGAAAAACTGTTTTTT.

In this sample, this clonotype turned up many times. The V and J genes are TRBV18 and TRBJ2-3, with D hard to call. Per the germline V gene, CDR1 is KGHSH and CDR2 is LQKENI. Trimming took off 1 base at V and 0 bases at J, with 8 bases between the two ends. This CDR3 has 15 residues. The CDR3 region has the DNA TGTGCCAGCTCACCACAGCAGGCTAGCACAGATACGCAGTATTTT. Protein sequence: CASSPQQASTDTQYF.

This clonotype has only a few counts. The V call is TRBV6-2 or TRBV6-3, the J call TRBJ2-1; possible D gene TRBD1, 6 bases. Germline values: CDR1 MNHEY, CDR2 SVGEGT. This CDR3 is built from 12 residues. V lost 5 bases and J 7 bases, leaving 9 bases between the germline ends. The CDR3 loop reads CASSGQMNEQFF. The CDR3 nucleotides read TGTGCCAGCAGTGGACAGATGAATGAGCAGTTCTTC.

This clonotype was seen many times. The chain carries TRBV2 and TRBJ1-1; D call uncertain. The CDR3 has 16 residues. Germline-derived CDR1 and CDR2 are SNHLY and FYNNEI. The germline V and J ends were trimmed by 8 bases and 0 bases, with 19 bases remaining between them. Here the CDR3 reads CASSQKVSSMNTEAFF. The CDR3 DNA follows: TGTGCCAGCTCCCAAAAGGTATCATCTATGAACACTGAAGCTTTCTTT.

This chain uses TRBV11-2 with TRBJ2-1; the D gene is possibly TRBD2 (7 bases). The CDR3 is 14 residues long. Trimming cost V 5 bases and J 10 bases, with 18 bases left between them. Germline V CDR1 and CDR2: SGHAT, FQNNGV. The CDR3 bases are TGTGCCAGCAGCCCGTGGGGGGGGCCGGGGGAGCAGTTCTTC. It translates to CASSPWGGPGEQFF.

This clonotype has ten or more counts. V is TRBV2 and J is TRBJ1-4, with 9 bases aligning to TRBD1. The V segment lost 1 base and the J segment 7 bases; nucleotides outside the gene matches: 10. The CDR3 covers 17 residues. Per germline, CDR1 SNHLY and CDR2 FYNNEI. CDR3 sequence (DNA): TGTGCCAGCAGTGAAGTCCACCAGACAGGGGGGGGTGAAAAACTGTTTTTT. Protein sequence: CASSEVHQTGGGEKLFF.

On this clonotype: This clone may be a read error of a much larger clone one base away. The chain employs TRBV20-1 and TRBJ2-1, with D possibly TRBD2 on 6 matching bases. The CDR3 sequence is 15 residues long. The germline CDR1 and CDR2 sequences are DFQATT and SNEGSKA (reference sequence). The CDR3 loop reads CSAPRVGGWGNQQFF. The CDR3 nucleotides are TGCAGTGCTCCCAGGGTTGGGGGGTGGGGCAATCAGCAGTTCTTC.

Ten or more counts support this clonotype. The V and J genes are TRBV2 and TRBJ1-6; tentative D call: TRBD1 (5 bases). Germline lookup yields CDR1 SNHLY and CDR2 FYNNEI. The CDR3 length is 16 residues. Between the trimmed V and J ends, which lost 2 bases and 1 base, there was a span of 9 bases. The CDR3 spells CASSERGISYNSPLHF. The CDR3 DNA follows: TGTGCCAGCAGTGAAAGGGGCATTTCCTATAATTCACCCCTCCACTTT. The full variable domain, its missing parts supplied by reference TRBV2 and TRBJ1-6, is EPEVTQTPSHQVTQMGQEVILRCVPISNHLYFYWYRQILGQKVEFLVSFYNNEISEKSEIFDDQFSVERPDGSNFTLKIRSTKLEDSAMYFCASSERGISYNSPLHFGNGTRLTVT.

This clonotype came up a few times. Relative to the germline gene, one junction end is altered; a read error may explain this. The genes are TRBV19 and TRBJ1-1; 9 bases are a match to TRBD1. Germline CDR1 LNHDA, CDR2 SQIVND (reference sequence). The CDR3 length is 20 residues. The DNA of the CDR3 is TGTGCCGGTAGTCGGTGGGGACAGGGATCCTTGTGGTCCCAGAACACTGAAGCTTTCTTT. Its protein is CAGSRWGQGSLWSQNTEAFF. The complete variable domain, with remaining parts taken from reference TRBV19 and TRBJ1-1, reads DGGITQSPKYLFRKEGQNVTLSCEQNLNHDAMYWYRQDPGQGLRLIYYSQIVNDFQKGDIAEGYSVSREKKESFPLTVTSAQKNPTAFYLCAGSRWGQGSLWSQNTEAFFGQGTRLTVV.

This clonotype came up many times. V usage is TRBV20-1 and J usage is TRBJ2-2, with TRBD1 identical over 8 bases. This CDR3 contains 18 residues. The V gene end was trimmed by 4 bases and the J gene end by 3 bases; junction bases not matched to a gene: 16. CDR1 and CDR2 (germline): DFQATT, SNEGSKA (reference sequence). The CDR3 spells CSAILGQGTRLDTGELFF. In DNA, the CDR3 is TGCAGTGCTATACTCGGACAGGGTACAAGGCTGGACACCGGGGAGCTGTTTTTT.

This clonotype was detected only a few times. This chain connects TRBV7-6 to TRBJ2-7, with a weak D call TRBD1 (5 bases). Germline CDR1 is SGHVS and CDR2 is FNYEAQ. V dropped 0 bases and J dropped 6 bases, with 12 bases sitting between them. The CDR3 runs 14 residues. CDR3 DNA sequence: TGTGCCAGCAGCTTAGCGCTAGGGGATCCCGAGCAGTACTTC. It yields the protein CASSLALGDPEQYF. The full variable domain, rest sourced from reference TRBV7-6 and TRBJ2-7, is GAGVSQSPRYKVTKRGQDVALRCDPISGHVSLYWYRQALGQGPEFLTYFNYEAQQDKSGLPNDRFSAERPEGSISTLTIQRTEQRDSAMYRCASSLALGDPEQYFGPGTRLTVT.

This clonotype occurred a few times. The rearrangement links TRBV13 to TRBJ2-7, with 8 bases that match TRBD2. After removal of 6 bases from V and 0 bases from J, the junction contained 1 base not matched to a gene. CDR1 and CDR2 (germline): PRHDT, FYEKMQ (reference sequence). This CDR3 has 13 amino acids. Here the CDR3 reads CASRTSDSYEQYF. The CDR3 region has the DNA TGTGCCAGCAGGACTAGCGACTCCTACGAGCAGTACTTC.

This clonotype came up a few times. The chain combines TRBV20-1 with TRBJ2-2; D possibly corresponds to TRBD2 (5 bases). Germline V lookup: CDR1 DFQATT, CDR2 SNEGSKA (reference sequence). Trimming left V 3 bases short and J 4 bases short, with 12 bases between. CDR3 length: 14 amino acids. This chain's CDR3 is CSARPLEGTGELFF. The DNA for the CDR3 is TGCAGTGCTAGGCCTCTTGAGGGCACCGGGGAGCTGTTTTTT.

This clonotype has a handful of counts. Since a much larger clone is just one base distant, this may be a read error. The CDR3 loop is CASSYSVGAYGYTF. The CDR3 nucleotides read TGTGCCAGCAGTTACTCGGTGGGGGCTTATGGCTACACCTTC. The chain is built from TRBV6-2 or TRBV6-3 and TRBJ1-2, with D possibly matching TRBD1 (6 bases). Germline V lookup: CDR1 MNHEY, CDR2 SVGEGT. The CDR3 consists of 14 residues. Trimming shortened V by 0 bases and J by 5 bases, and 10 bases separated the two germline ends.